Listed here are 10 T cell receptor beta chains from one sample, sequenced in a study of blood T cell repertoires in COVID-19. Libraries were prepared by immunoSEQ multiplex PCR; TCRdb keeps only in-frame clonotypes and omits some of them. The sample lists 250,000 to 350,000 clones, approximately 90% occurring once. The specimen was PBMCs or T cells enriched from blood (not recorded which). The origin of the receptors is a woman aged 40 to 50 who had recovered from COVID-19.

The gene calls are TRBV2 and TRBJ1-1, with 9 nucleotides matching TRBD1. The germline V gene encodes CDR1 SNHLY and CDR2 FYNNEI. The length of the CDR3 is 14 residues. V lost 4 bases to trimming and J lost 7 bases; unmatched junction nucleotides: 7. Here the CDR3 DNA reads TGTGCCAGCAGTGCCGGGACAGGGCAAGATGAAGCTTTCTTT. It translates to CASSAGTGQDEAFF.

Only a few counts were recorded for this clone. This chain uses TRBV2 with TRBJ1-1, with D possibly TRBD1 on 6 matching bases. Trimming shortened V by 7 bases and J by 11 bases, and 20 bases separated the two germline ends. This CDR3 is built from 13 residues. Looked up from germline, CDR1 is SNHLY and CDR2 is FYNNEI. The CDR3 nucleotides are TGTGCCAGCACAGTCGACAACAGGGTAATGGCTTTCTTT. This encodes CASTVDNRVMAFF.

In this sample, this clone turned up a few times. The chain couples TRBV6-2 or TRBV6-3 to TRBJ1-1; D uncertain. Germline lookup yields CDR1 MNHEY and CDR2 SVGEGT. V gave up 4 bases and J gave up 0 bases, with 9 bases separating them. The CDR3 loop spans 14 amino acids. For the CDR3, the DNA is TGTGCCAGCAGTTCCAACAGAATGAACACTGAAGCTTTCTTT. This translates into CASSSNRMNTEAFF.

The chain joins TRBV27 to TRBJ2-7; weak D call: TRBD1 (5 bases). The CDR3 has 19 amino acids. Trimming shortened V by 6 bases and J by 0 bases, and 27 bases separated the two germline ends. Germline lookup yields CDR1 MNHEY and CDR2 SMNVEV (reference sequence). CDR3 sequence: CASSSFIAPDSSFSYEQYF. The CDR3 DNA is TGTGCCAGCAGCTCTTTTATCGCCCCAGACAGTTCATTCTCCTACGAGCAGTACTTC.

J is TRBJ1-5 and V is TRBV7-2; D remains unclear. This CDR3 region has 15 residues. The V and J ends lost 2 bases and 2 bases respectively, with 10 bases between them. Germline CDR1 is SGHTA and CDR2 is FQGNSA. The CDR3, as DNA: TGTGCCAGCAGCTTAAGAGGGAGCGGCAATCAGCCCCAGCATTTT. It is translated as CASSLRGSGNQPQHF.

This clone has only one observation. The chain links TRBV3-1 (or the pseudogene TRBV3-2) to TRBJ1-2, with unresolved D. The CDR3 totals 12 residues. Germline CDR1 and CDR2: LGHDT and YNNKEL (reference sequence). V lost 3 bases and J lost 5, with 7 bases in between. The CDR3 coding sequence is TGTGCCAGCAGCCAGAGTAATTATGGCTACACCTTC. Its translation: CASSQSNYGYTF.

The V call is TRBV6-5, the J call TRBJ2-7; D might be TRBD2 (5 bases). V was pared by 6 bases and J by 5 bases, with 11 bases between. CDR1 and CDR2 from the germline V gene are MNHEY and SVGAGI. The CDR3 consists of 12 residues. As DNA, the CDR3 is TGTGCCAGCAGCCTCGCGGGCGACGAGCAGTACTTC. Residues: CASSLAGDEQYF.

The chain joins TRBV28 to TRBJ2-7; the match to TRBD1 covers 8 bases. J gave up 2 bases and V 8 bases, and 8 bases lay outside the gene matches. This CDR3 contains 14 residues. Looked up from germline, CDR1 is MDHEN and CDR2 is SYDVKM. CDR3 nucleotides: TGTGCCAGCGCTCGACAGGGGAGCCCCTACGAGCAGTACTTC. Protein product: CASARQGSPYEQYF.

The chain employs TRBV21-1 and TRBJ2-3; the D call in the table, TRBD2, was not verified against the DNA. TRBV21-1 is shown as a pseudogene. There are 18 residues in the CDR3. CDR3 sequence: CASSKLAGASTPPDTQYF. In nucleotides, the CDR3 is TGTGCCAGCAGCAAATTGGCGGGAGCCTCCACCCCCCCAGATACGCAGTATTTT.

The J gene is TRBJ1-4, the V gene TRBV2; D is undetermined. From germline, CDR1 is SNHLY and CDR2 FYNNEI. V dropped 8 bases and J dropped 0 bases, with 10 bases sitting between them. This CDR3 is 14 amino acids long. The CDR3 here is CASQRDPTNEKLFF. The CDR3 region has the DNA TGTGCCAGCCAGCGGGATCCAACTAATGAAAAACTGTTTTTT.